This TCR beta chain came from a study of cytomegalovirus exposure and HLA in healthy donors. With 60 Vbeta and 13 Jbeta primers, the PCR was carried out. Libraries were prepared by immunoSEQ multiplex PCR; TCRdb keeps only in-frame clonotypes and omits some of them. The data show approximately 59,000 clones, 55% to 75% seen once. V was pared by 7 bases and J by 4 bases, with 16 bases between. The germline gives CDR1 SGHTA, CDR2 FQGNSA. This CDR3 is 14 amino acids long. The sequenced material came from PBMCs. The TCR was taken from a man aged 40-50 years in good health and CMV-seropositive. V gene TRBV7-2 combines with J gene TRBJ1-2; D remains ambiguous. In nucleotides, the CDR3 is TGTGCCAGCAAAATCCCTGGGCCCTTCTATGGCTACACCTTC. This encodes CASKIPGPFYGYTF.